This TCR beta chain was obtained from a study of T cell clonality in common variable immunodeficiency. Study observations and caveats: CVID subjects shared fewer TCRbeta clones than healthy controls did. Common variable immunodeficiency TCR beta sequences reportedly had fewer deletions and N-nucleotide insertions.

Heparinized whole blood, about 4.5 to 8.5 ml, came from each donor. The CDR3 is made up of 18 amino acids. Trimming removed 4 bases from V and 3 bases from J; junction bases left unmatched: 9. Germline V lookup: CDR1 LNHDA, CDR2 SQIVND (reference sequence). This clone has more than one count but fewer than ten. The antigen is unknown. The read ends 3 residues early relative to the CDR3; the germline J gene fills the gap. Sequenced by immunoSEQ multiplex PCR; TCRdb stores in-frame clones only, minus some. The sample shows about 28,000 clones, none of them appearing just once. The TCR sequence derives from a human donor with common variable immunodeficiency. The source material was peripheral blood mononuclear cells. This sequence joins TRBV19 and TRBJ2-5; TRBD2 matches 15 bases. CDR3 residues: CASSSFRTSGRAEETQYF. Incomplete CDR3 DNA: TGTGCCAGTAGTAGTTTTAGGACTAGCGGGAGGGCCGAAGAGACC.